Described below is a single TCR beta chain sequence and its context. Its matching antigen is unknown. The sample comes from a study of beta chain features in type 1 diabetes. Study conclusions and caveats: Among patients with Type 1 diabetes, TCRB CDR3s were moderately but significantly shorter in every one of the four CD4+ subsets.

cDNA synthesis used the whole RNA isolate, giving expressed TCRB sequences. An average of around 3.4 million reads was obtained for naive, central memory and regulatory T cell samples. Generated by immunoSEQ multiplex PCR, the TCRdb table keeps only in-frame clones and is missing some. The data show roughly 300,000 clones, roughly an eighth seen once. Losses at the gene ends were 1 base for V and 8 bases for J; bases not matched to a gene: 9. The CDR3 runs 17 residues. Germline CDR1 reads SEHNR; CDR2 reads FQNEAQ (reference sequence). The rearrangement links TRBV7-9 to TRBJ1-4; TRBD1 matches at 11 bases. The sample was naive CD4+ T cells from blood. The clonotype was recovered from a man aged 25 to 45 with type 1 diabetes. The CDR3 coding sequence is TGTGCCAGCAGCTTAGGGACAGGGGGCGCGGTTAAAGAAAAACTGTTTTTT. Translating it yields CASSLGTGGAVKEKLFF.